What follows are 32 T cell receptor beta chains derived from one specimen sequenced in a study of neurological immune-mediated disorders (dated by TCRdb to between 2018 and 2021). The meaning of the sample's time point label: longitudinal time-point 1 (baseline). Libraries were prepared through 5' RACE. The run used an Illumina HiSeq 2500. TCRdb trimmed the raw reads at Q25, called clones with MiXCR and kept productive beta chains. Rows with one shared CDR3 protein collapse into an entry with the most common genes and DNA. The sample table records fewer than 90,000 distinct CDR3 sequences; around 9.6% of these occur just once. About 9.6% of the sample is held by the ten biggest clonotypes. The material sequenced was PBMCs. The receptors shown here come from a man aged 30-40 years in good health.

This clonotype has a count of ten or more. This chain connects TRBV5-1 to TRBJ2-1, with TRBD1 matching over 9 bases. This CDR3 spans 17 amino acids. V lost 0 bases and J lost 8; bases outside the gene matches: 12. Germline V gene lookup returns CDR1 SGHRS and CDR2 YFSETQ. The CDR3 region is CASSLGPGTGRFYEQFF. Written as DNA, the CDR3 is TGCGCCAGCAGCTTGGGTCCTGGGACAGGGCGTTTTTATGAGCAGTTCTTC. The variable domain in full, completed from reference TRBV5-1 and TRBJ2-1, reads KAGVTQTPRYLIKTRGQQVTLSCSPISGHRSVSWYQQTPGQGLQFLFEYFSETQRNKGNFPGRFSGRQFSNSRSEMNVSTLELGDSALYLCASSLGPGTGRFYEQFFGPGTRLTVL.

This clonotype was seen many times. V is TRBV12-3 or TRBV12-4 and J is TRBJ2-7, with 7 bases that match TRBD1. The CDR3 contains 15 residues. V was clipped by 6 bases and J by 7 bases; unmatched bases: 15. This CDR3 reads CASSPLRGQVGEQYF. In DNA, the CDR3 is TGTGCCAGCAGCCCGCTCCGTGGACAGGTGGGTGAGCAGTACTTC.

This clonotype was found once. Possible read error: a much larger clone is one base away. CDR3 loop: CASSPIKGLVGDEQFF. The CDR3 DNA follows: TGCGCCAGCAGCCCCATAAAGGGACTAGTGGGAGATGAGCAGTTCTTC. The genes are TRBV5-1 and TRBJ2-1; 8 positions agree with TRBD2. This CDR3 is built from 16 residues. V dropped 4 bases and J dropped 8; count of bases not matched to a gene: 14. Germline V gives CDR1 SGHRS, CDR2 YFSETQ.

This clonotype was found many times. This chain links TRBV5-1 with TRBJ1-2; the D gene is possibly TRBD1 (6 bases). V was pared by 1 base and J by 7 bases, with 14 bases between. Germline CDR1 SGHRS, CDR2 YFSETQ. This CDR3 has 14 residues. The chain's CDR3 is CASSLNREGSGYTF. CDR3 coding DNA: TGCGCCAGCAGCTTGAACAGGGAGGGAAGTGGCTACACCTTC.

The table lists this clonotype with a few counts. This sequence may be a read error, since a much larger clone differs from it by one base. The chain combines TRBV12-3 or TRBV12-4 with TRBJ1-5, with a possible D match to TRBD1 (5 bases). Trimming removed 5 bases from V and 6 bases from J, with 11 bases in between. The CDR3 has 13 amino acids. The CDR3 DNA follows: TGTGCCAGCAGTGCGGGGGACCGTCAGCCCCAGCATTTT. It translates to CASSAGDRQPQHF.

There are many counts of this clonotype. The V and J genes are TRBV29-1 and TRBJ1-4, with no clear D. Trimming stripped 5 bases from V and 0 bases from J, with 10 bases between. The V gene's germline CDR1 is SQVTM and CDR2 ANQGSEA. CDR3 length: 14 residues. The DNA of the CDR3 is TGCAGCGTTCTCGGCCCTGCAACTAATGAAAAACTGTTTTTT. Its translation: CSVLGPATNEKLFF.

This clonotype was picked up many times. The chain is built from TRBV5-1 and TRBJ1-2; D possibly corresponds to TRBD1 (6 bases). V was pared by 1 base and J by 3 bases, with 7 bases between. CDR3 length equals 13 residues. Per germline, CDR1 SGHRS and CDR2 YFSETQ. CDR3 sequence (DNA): TGCGCCAGCAGCTTGTCAGGGGACTATGGCTACACCTTC. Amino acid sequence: CASSLSGDYGYTF.

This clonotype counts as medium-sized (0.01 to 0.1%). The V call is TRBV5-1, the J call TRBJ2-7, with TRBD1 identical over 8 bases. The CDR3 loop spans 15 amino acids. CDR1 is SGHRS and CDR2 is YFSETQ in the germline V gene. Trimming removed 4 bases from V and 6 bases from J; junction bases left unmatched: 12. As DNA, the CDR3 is TGCGCCAGCAGCATCACTCAGGGACAGGTGGCCGAGCAGTACTTC. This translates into CASSITQGQVAEQYF. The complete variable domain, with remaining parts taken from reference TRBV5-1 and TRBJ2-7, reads KAGVTQTPRYLIKTRGQQVTLSCSPISGHRSVSWYQQTPGQGLQFLFEYFSETQRNKGNFPGRFSGRQFSNSRSEMNVSTLELGDSALYLCASSITQGQVAEQYFGPGTRLTVT.

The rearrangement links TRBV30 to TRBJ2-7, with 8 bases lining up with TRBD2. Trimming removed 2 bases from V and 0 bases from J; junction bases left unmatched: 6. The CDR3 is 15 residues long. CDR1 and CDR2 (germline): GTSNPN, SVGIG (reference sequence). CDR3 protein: CAWSLAGGLSYEQYF. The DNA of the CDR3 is TGTGCCTGGAGTCTTGCGGGAGGACTCTCCTACGAGCAGTACTTC.

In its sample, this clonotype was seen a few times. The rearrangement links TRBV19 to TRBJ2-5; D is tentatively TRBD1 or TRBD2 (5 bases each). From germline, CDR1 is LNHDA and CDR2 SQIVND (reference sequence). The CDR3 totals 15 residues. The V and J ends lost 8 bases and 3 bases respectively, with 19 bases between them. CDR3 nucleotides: TGTGCCAGTGCCCCCCCGGGGCGGGCGGAAGAGACCCAGTACTTC. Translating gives CASAPPGRAEETQYF.

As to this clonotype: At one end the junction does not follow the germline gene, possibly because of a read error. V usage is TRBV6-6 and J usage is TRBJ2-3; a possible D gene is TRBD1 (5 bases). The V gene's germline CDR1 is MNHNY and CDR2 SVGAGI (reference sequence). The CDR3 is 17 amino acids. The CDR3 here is CDSSLGIRQTSTDTQYF. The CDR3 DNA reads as TGTGACAGCAGCCTAGGAATCCGACAGACAAGCACAGATACGCAGTATTTT.

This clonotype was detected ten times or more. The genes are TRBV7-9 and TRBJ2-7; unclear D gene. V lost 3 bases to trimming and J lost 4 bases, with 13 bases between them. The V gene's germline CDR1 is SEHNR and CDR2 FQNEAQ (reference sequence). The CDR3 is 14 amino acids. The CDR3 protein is CASSFQDLGYEQYF. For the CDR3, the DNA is TGTGCCAGCAGCTTCCAGGATCTGGGATACGAGCAGTACTTC.

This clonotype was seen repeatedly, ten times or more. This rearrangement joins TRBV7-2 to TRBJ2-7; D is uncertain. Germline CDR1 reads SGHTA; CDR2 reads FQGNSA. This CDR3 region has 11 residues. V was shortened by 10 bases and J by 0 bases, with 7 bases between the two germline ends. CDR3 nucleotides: TGTGCCACGAGGAGCTCCTACGAGCAGTACTTC. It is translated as CATRSSYEQYF.

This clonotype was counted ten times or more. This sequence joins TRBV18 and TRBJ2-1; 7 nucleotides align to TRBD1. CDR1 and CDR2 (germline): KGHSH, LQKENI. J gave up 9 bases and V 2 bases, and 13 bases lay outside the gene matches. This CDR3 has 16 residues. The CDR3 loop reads CASSPFGAGGFREQFF. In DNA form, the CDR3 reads TGTGCCAGCTCACCATTTGGCGCAGGGGGTTTTCGTGAGCAGTTCTTC.

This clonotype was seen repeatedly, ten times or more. In DNA, the CDR3 is TGTGCCAGCAGCCCCCGCGCGGTATCCGCAGATACGCAGTATTTT. Its protein is CASSPRAVSADTQYF. The chain recombines TRBV3-1 with TRBJ2-3; D not certain. Between the trimmed V and J ends, which lost 4 bases and 4 bases, there was a span of 15 bases. CDR1 and CDR2 (germline): LGHDT, YNNKEL (reference sequence). The CDR3 totals 15 residues.

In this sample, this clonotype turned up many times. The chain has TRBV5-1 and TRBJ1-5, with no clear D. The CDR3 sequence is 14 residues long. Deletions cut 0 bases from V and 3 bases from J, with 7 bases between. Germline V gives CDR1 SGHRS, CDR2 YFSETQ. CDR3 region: CASSLEPLNQPQHF. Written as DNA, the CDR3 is TGCGCCAGCAGCTTGGAACCGCTCAATCAGCCCCAGCATTTT.

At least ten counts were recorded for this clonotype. This chain's CDR3 is CATGSLSYSNEQFF. Here the CDR3 DNA reads TGTGCCACCGGGTCCTTGTCTTATAGCAATGAGCAGTTCTTC. This chain links TRBV24-1 with TRBJ2-1; D uncertain. Germline V gene data show CDR1 as KGHDR and CDR2 as SFDVKD. CDR3 length: 14 amino acids. The V and J ends lost 9 bases and 6 bases respectively, with 17 bases between them.

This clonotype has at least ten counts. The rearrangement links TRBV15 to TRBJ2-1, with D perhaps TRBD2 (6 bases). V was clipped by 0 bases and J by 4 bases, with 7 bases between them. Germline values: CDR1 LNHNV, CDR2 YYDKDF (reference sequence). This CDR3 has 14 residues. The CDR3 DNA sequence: TGTGCCACCAGCAGAGATGGGACTTACAATGAGCAGTTCTTC. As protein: CATSRDGTYNEQFF.

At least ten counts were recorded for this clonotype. In DNA, the CDR3 is TGCAGTGCTAGCGGATACAATGAGCAGTTCTTC. It translates to CSASGYNEQFF. The rearrangement joins TRBV20-1 to TRBJ2-1, with D unclear. The CDR3 loop spans 11 amino acids. Germline CDR1 is DFQATT and CDR2 is SNEGSKA (reference sequence). Trimming took off 3 bases at V and 4 bases at J, with 4 bases between the two ends.

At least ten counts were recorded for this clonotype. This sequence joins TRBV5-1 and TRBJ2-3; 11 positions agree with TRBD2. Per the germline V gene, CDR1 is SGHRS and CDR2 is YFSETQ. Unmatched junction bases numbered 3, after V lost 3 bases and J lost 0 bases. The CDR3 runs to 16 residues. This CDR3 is CASSWGLAESTDTQYF. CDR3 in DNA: TGCGCCAGCAGCTGGGGACTAGCGGAGAGCACAGATACGCAGTATTTT.

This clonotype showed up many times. The CDR3 reads CASSRLAGDEQYF. In DNA form, the CDR3 reads TGCGCCAGCAGTCGACTAGCGGGAGACGAGCAGTACTTC. The chain combines TRBV10-2 with TRBJ2-7, with 12 positions matching TRBD2. This CDR3 has 13 amino acids. Germline V gene sequence: CDR1 WSHSY, CDR2 SAAADI. V was pared by 5 bases and J by 5 bases, with 1 base of the junction left unmatched.

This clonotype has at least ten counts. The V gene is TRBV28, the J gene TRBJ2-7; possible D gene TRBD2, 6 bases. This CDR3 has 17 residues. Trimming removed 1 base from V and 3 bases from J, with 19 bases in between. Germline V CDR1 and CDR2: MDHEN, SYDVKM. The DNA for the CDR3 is TGTGCCAGCAGTTTATTTGAGGGAGCGGGCTTACTCTACGAGCAGTACTTC. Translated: CASSLFEGAGLLYEQYF.

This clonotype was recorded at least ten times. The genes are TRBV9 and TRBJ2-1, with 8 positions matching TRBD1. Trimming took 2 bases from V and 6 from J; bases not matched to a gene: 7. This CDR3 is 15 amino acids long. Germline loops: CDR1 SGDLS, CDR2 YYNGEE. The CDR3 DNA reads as TGTGCCAGCAGCGTTCACGGACAGGGTCCCAATGAGCAGTTCTTC. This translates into CASSVHGQGPNEQFF.

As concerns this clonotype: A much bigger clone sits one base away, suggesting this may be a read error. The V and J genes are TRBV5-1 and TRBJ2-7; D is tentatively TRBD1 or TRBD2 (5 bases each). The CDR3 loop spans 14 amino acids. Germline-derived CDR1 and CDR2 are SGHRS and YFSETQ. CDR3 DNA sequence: TGCGCCAGCAGCTTGGCGTTGGGGACCTACAAGCAGTACTTC. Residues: CASSLALGTYKQYF.

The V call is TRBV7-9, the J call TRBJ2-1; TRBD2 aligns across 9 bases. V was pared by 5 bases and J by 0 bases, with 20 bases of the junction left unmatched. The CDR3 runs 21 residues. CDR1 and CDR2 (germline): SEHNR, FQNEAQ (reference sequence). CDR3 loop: CASSTTSIVASGTVSYNEQFF. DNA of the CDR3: TGTGCCAGCAGCACCACTTCGATTGTGGCTAGCGGGACTGTCTCCTACAATGAGCAGTTCTTC.

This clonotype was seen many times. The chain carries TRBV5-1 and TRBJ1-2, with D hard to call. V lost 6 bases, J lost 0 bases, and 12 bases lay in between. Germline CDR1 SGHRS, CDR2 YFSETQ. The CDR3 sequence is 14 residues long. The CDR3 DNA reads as TGCGCCAGCAATCTGGATTCAGCTAACTATGGCTACACCTTC. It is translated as CASNLDSANYGYTF.

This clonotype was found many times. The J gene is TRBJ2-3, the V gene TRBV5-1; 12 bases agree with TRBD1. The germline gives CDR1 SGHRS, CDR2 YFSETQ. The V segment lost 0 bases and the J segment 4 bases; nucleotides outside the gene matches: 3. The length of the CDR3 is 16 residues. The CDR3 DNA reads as TGCGCCAGCAGCTTGGCCGGGACAGGGGGCGCAGATACGCAGTATTTT. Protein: CASSLAGTGGADTQYF.

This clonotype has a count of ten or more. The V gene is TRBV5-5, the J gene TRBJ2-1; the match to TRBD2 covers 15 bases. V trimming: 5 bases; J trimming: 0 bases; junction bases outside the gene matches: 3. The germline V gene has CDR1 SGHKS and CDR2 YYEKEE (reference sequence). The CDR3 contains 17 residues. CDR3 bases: TGTGCCAGCAGGGGGACTAGCGGGGGGAGCTCCTACAATGAGCAGTTCTTC. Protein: CASRGTSGGSSYNEQFF.

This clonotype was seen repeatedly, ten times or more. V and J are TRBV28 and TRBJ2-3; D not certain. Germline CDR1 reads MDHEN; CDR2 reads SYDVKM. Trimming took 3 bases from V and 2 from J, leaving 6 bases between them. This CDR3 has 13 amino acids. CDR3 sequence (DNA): TGTGCCAGCAGTTTTACTATCACAGATACGCAGTATTTT. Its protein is CASSFTITDTQYF.

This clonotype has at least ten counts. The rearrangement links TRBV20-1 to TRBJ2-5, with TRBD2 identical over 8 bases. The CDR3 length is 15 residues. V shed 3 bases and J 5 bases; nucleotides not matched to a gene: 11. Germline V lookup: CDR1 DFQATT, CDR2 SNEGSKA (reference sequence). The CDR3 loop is CSASRLAGAGETQYF. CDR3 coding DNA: TGCAGTGCTAGCCGTCTAGCGGGCGCTGGTGAGACCCAGTACTTC.

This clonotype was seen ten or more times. Written as DNA, the CDR3 is TGCAGTGCTAGAGGTCTCAGGGGGGAGCCTGAAGCTTTCTTT. It codes for CSARGLRGEPEAFF. The chain is built from TRBV20-1 and TRBJ1-1; 7 bases map to TRBD1. V gave up 1 base and J gave up 6 bases; unmatched junction bases: 8. The CDR3 has 14 residues. Germline CDR1 is DFQATT and CDR2 is SNEGSKA (reference sequence).

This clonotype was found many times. CDR3 residues: CASSSITTGGAYNEQFF. CDR3 sequence (DNA): TGTGCCAGCAGTTCCATCACCACAGGGGGCGCTTACAATGAGCAGTTCTTC. V and J are TRBV28 and TRBJ2-1, with 9 bases matching TRBD1. The CDR3 consists of 17 residues. The junction had 11 bases not matched to a gene; V was cut back by 4 bases and J by 4 bases. The germline gives CDR1 MDHEN, CDR2 SYDVKM.